The T cell receptor (beta chain) under discussion was sequenced for a study of CD8+ T cells in alopecia areata. cDNA serving as the sequencing template came from extracted, reverse transcribed RNA. Measured with immunoSEQ multiplex PCR; TCRdb has only the in-frame clones, and not every one. Of around 100,000 clones listed, just over 70% were seen once; the top ten hold approximately 15%. Described treatment: oral pan-JAK inhibitor, 5-10 mg twice daily. J lost 3 bases, V lost 7 bases, and 3 bases had no gene match. This CDR3 comprises 13 residues. Germline V gives CDR1 LNHDA, CDR2 SQIVND (reference sequence).

The sample was CD8+ T cells sorted from blood, taken at roughly week 45, from a patient treated with tofacitinib. This clonotype was obtained from a human donor with alopecia areata. V usage is TRBV19 and J usage is TRBJ1-5, with 7 bases that match TRBD1. The CDR3 DNA is TGTGCCAGTACCGGGACAGCCAATCAGCCCCAGCATTTT. Translated, it gives CASTGTANQPQHF.